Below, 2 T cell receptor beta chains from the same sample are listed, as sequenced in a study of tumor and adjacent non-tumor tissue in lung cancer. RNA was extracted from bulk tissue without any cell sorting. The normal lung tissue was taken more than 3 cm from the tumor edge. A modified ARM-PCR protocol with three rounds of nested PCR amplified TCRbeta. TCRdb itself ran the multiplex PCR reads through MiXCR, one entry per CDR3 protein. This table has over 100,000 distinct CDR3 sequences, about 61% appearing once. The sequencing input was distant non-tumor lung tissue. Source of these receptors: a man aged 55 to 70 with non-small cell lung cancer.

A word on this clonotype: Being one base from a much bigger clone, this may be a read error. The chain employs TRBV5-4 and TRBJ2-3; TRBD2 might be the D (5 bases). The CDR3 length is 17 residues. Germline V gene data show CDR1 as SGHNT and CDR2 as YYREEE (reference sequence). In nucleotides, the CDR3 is TGTGCCAGCAGCTCCTTGGACCGGTATTCTAGCAAAGATACGCAGTATTTT. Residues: CASSSLDRYSSKDTQYF.

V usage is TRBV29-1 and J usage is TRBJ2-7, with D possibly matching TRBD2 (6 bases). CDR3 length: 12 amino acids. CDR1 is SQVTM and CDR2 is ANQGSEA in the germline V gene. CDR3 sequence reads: CRVKPPAGEQYF. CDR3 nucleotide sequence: TGCAGGGTCAAGCCTCCTGCGGGAGAGCAGTACTTC.